The sequence of this TCR beta chain was determined in a study of cytomegalovirus exposure and HLA in healthy donors. As concerns this clone: Its antigen is undetermined.

The PCR used 60 Vbeta and 13 Jbeta primers. Profiled with immunoSEQ multiplex PCR; TCRdb holds only in-frame clones, not every one. Of about 110,000 clones in the sample, 76% are singletons; the top ten hold more than 6%. General study results and limits: Analyzed later, association rates of TCRs varied across HLA loci, with DRB1 most and HLA-C fewest. Usually a TCR sequence was rare, but some public TCRs were found in many donors. In a later analysis, a genetic analysis reported fewer productive-TCR N-insertions in an Asian-associated ancestry cluster than the cohort average.

CDR1 and CDR2 (germline): WSHSY, SAAADI. The V end lost 6 bases, the J end lost 0 bases, and 12 bases lay between the germline ends. The CDR3 loop spans 15 amino acids. V is TRBV10-2 and J is TRBJ2-1; maybe TRBD1 (5 bases). Sequencing used PBMCs. The sequence came from a woman aged 45 to 65 in good health and CMV-seropositive. The CDR3: CASSAGSSSYNEQFF. As DNA, the CDR3 is TGCGCCAGCAGCGCAGGGTCCAGCTCCTACAATGAGCAGTTCTTC.